These 10 T cell receptor beta chains came from one sample sequenced in a study of blood T cell repertoires in COVID-19. The table came from immunoSEQ multiplex PCR; TCRdb's copy has only in-frame clones and leaves some out. This repertoire shows about 25,000 clones, over 75% found once; its top ten account for approximately 8.3%. Sequencing was performed on peripheral blood. Every receptor here comes from a man between 45 and 60 years old with active COVID-19.

The chain links TRBV18 to TRBJ2-2; D is possibly TRBD1 (6 bases). The CDR3 length is 16 residues. The V end lost 3 bases, the J end lost 4 bases, and 15 bases lay between the germline ends. The germline CDR1 and CDR2 sequences are KGHSH and LQKENI. The CDR3 DNA is TGTGCCAGCTCACCTCGGGCACAGGGACCCACCGGGGAGCTGTTTTTT. Translation: CASSPRAQGPTGELFF.

This clone has a handful of counts. J is TRBJ2-7 and V is TRBV2, with D perhaps matching TRBD1 (6 bases). The CDR3 length is 14 residues. V gave up 2 bases and J gave up 0 bases, with 8 bases separating them. Per germline, CDR1 SNHLY and CDR2 FYNNEI. This CDR3 reads CASSEQGNSYEQYV. Written as DNA, the CDR3 is TGTGCCAGCAGTGAACAGGGGAACTCCTACGAGCAGTACGTC.

This clone has only one observation. The V and J genes are TRBV11-3 and TRBJ1-4; D not resolved. The ends were cut back, 0 bases at V and 4 bases at J, with 3 bases in the middle. This CDR3 has 13 amino acids. Looked up from germline, CDR1 is SGHNT and CDR2 is YENEEA. The DNA for the CDR3 is TGTGCCAGCAGCTTAGATCTTAATGAAAAACTGTTTTTT. Encoded protein: CASSLDLNEKLFF.

The gene calls are TRBV18 and TRBJ2-3, with D unclear. The germline V gene has CDR1 KGHSH and CDR2 LQKENI. The CDR3 is 13 residues long. Trimming removed 3 bases from V and 5 bases from J, with 9 bases in between. The CDR3 DNA sequence: TGTGCCAGCTCACCCCAAGGAGAAGATACGCAGTATTTT. Encoded protein: CASSPQGEDTQYF.

This chain joins TRBV10-1 and TRBJ2-1; 13 nucleotides line up with TRBD2. The germline V gene encodes CDR1 WNHNN and CDR2 SYGVQD (reference sequence). V shed 10 bases, J shed 8 bases, and the junction held 8 bases outside the gene matches. CDR3 length equals 14 residues. CDR3 DNA: TGCGCCACCAGGCGGACTAGCGGGGGTGATGAGCAGTTCTTC. Its translation is CATRRTSGGDEQFF.

This clone was picked up one time. This chain connects TRBV9 to TRBJ1-6; D not certain. V lost 3 bases, J lost 0 bases, and 7 bases lay in between. The germline V gene encodes CDR1 SGDLS and CDR2 YYNGEE. The CDR3 spans 15 residues. As DNA, the CDR3 is TGTGCCAGCAGCGGTGTTAGCTCCTATAATTCACCCCTCCACTTT. Translation: CASSGVSSYNSPLHF.

This sequence joins TRBV6-5 and TRBJ2-7; 9 positions match TRBD1. The V segment lost 6 bases and the J segment 5 bases; nucleotides outside the gene matches: 5. The length of the CDR3 is 13 residues. Germline V lookup: CDR1 MNHEY, CDR2 SVGAGI. CDR3 region: CASSRGTGHEQYF. The DNA of the CDR3 is TGTGCCAGCAGCCGGGGGACAGGGCACGAGCAGTACTTC.

This chain uses TRBV12-3 or TRBV12-4 with TRBJ2-7; TRBD1 might be the D (6 bases). This CDR3 has 13 residues. The V end lost 6 bases, the J end lost 3 bases, and 12 bases lay between the germline ends. CDR3 sequence (DNA): TGTGCCAGCAGCGGGGACATTTACTACGAGCAGTACTTC. Translating gives CASSGDIYYEQYF.

The rearrangement joins TRBV25-1 to TRBJ1-2; 7 bases align to TRBD1. CDR1 and CDR2 from the germline V gene are MGHDK and SYGVNS. Germline trimming cut 2 bases from V and 7 bases from J; bases unmatched to any gene: 1. The CDR3 spans 12 residues. The CDR3 region is CASSEGTAGYTF. The CDR3 nucleotides are TGTGCCAGCAGTGAAGGGACAGCTGGCTACACCTTC.

The genes are TRBV18 and TRBJ1-6; D remains unclear. Germline assignment: CDR1 KGHSH and CDR2 LQKENI. The CDR3 contains 17 residues. The V and J ends lost 1 base and 5 bases respectively, with 15 bases between them. DNA of the CDR3: TGTGCCAGCTCACCACTTGGACCCGGAGGAGATAATTCACCCCTCCACTTT. This translates into CASSPLGPGGDNSPLHF.